Here is one T cell receptor beta chain with its context. The record originates from a study of human T cells and chemical hapten exposure. V was pared by 8 bases and J by 1 base, with 9 bases between. The germline V gene encodes CDR1 SGHTA and CDR2 FQGNSA. The CDR3 has 13 residues. Via MiXCR, TCRdb re-called the RACE reads, giving one row per CDR3 protein. The sample has around 200,000 distinct CDR3 sequences; approximately 24% are singletons. Time point specified: patch test 3, about 24 weeks after DPC sensitization. Sample treatment: therapeutic diphenylcyclopropenone sensitization with weekly scalp DPC.

This chain uses TRBV7-2 with TRBJ2-1, with D uncertain. The sequencing here drew on whole blood, taken in connection with sensitization to the hapten diphenylcyclopropenone (DPC). The receptor was derived from a woman aged 40 to 50 with alopecia areata. Some clones in this sample may be carry-over from other donors' samples. CDR3 DNA sequence: TGTGCCAGCGAGGTGGGGTCCTACAATGAGCAGTTCTTC. It is translated as CASEVGSYNEQFF.